Listed here is a single T cell receptor (beta chain). Its specificity is unknown. CD4+ T cells from unexposed donors were obtained before the COVID-19 pandemic (2011-2018). Isolation of CD4+ T cells took place after about 9 days in culture. Unexposed-donor CD4+ T cells were probed with SARS-CoV-2 S/N and four cold-coronavirus spikes, cells permitting. This entry belongs to a study of CD4 T cells in relation to SARS-CoV-2 and coronaviruses. The wider study: After approximately 10 days of antigen culture, PBMC TCR beta CDR3s were sequenced. The negative reference was HIV-1 Nef peptide pool or peptide-free culture.

Data came from immunoSEQ multiplex PCR; TCRdb stores just in-frame clones and leaves some out. Among around 20,000 clones listed, less than 70% were seen once. The germline CDR1 and CDR2 sequences are SGHVS and FQNEAQ. Trimming took off 5 bases at V and 5 bases at J, with 20 bases between the two ends. The CDR3 consists of 16 residues. This TCR came from a human donor in good health. The chain is built from TRBV7-8 and TRBJ2-3, with a possible D match to TRBD2 (6 bases). Sample: CD4+ T cells from PBMCs, cultured in vitro. The CDR3 region has the DNA TGTGCCAGCAGCGAACGGGACTCACGCTTCCGAGATACGCAGTATTTT. Amino acids: CASSERDSRFRDTQYF.